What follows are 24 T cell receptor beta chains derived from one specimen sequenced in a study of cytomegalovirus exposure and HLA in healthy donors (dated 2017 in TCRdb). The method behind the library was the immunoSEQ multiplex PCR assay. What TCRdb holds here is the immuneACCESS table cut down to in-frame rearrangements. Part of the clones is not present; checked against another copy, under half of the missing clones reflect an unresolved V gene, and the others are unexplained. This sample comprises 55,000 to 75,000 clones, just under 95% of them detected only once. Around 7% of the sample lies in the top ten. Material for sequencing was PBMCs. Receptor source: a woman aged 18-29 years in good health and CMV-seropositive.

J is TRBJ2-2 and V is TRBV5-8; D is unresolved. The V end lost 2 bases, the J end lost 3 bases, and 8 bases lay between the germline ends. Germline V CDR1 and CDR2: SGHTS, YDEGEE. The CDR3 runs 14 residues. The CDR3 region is CASSFLRDTGELFF. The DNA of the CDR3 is TGTGCCAGCAGCTTTTTACGGGACACCGGGGAGCTGTTTTTT.

CDR3 protein: CASSISSSYNEQFF. The CDR3 DNA sequence: TGTGCCAGTAGTATCTCCTCCTCCTACAATGAGCAGTTCTTC. This chain joins TRBV19 and TRBJ2-1; D remains unclear. The CDR3 length is 14 residues. V gave up 3 bases and J gave up 0 bases, with 6 bases separating them. Germline-derived CDR1 and CDR2 are LNHDA and SQIVND (reference sequence).

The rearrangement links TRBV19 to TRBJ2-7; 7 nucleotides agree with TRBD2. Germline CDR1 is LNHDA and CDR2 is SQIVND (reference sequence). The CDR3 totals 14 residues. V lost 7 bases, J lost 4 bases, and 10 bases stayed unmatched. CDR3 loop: CASMNTVGGYEQYF. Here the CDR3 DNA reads TGTGCCAGTATGAACACAGTGGGAGGGTACGAGCAGTACTTC.

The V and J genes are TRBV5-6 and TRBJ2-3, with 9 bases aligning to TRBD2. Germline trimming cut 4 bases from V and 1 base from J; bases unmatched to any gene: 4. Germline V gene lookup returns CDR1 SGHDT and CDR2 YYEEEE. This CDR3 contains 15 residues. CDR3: CASSPLAGRTDTQYF. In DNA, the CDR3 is TGTGCCAGCAGCCCCCTAGCGGGGCGCACAGATACGCAGTATTTT.

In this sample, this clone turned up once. The DNA for the CDR3 is TGTGCCTGGAGTGGCGGGACAGGGAGATTGGAGACCCAGTACTTC. Its protein is CAWSGGTGRLETQYF. This chain joins TRBV30 and TRBJ2-5, with 9 bases fitting TRBD1. Germline assignment: CDR1 GTSNPN and CDR2 SVGIG (reference sequence). This CDR3 is 15 amino acids long. Unmatched junction bases numbered 8, after V lost 1 base and J lost 5 bases.

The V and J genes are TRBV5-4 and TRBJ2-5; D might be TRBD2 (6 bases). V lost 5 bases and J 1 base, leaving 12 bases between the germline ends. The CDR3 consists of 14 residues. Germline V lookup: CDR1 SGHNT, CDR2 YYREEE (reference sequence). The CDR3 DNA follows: TGTGCCAGCAGTAAACTGGGGGGCCAAGAGACCCAGTACTTC. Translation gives CASSKLGGQETQYF.

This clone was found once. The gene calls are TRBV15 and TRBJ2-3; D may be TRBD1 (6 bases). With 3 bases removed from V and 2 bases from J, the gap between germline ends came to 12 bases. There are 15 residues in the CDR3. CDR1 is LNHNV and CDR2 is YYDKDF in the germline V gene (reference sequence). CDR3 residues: CATSSRRTVTDTQYF. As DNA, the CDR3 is TGTGCCACCAGCAGTCGAAGGACAGTCACAGATACGCAGTATTTT. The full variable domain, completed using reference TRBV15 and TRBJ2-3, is DAMVIQNPRYQVTQFGKPVTLSCSQTLNHNVMYWYQQKSSQAPKLLFHYYDKDFNNEADTPDNFQSRRPNTSFCFLDIRSPGLGDTAMYLCATSSRRTVTDTQYFGPGTRLTVL.

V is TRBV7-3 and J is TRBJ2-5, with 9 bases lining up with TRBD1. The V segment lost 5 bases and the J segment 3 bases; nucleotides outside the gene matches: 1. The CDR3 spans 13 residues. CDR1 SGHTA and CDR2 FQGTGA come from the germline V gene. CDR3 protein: CASSRDREETQYF. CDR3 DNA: TGTGCCAGCAGCAGGGACAGGGAAGAGACCCAGTACTTC.

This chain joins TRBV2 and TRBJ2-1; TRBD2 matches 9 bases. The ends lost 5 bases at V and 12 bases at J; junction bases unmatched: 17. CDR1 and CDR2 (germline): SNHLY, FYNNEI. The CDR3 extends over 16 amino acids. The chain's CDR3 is CASSSLGSGGPTGQFF. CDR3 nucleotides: TGTGCCAGCAGTTCCCTGGGTAGCGGGGGCCCCACGGGGCAGTTCTTC. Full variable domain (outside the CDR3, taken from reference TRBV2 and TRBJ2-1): EPEVTQTPSHQVTQMGQEVILRCVPISNHLYFYWYRQILGQKVEFLVSFYNNEISEKSEIFDDQFSVERPDGSNFTLKIRSTKLEDSAMYFCASSSLGSGGPTGQFFGPGTRLTVL.

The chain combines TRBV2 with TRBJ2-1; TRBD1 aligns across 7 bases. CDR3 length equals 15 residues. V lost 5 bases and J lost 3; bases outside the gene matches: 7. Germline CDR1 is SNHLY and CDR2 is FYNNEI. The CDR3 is CASSFGTVGYNEQFF. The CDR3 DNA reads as TGTGCCAGCAGTTTCGGGACAGTAGGCTACAATGAGCAGTTCTTC. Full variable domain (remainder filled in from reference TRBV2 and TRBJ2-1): EPEVTQTPSHQVTQMGQEVILRCVPISNHLYFYWYRQILGQKVEFLVSFYNNEISEKSEIFDDQFSVERPDGSNFTLKIRSTKLEDSAMYFCASSFGTVGYNEQFFGPGTRLTVL.

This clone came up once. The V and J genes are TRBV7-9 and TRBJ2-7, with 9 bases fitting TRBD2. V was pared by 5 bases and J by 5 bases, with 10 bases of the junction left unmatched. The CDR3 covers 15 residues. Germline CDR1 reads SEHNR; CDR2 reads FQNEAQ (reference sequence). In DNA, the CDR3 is TGTGCCAGCAGCACTTCCGGGACTAGCATCCACGAGCAGTACTTC. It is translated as CASSTSGTSIHEQYF.

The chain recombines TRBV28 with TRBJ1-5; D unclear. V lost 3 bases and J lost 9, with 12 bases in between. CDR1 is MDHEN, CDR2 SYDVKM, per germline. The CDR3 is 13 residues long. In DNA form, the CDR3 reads TGTGCCAGCAGTTTGGGGAGCATGGGGCCCCAGCATTTT. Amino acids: CASSLGSMGPQHF.

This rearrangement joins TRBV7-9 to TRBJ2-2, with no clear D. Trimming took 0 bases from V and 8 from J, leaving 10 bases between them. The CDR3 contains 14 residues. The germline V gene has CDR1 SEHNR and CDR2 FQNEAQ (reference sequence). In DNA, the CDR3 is TGTGCCAGCAGCTTAGCTACAGATGCGGGGGAGCTGTTTTTT. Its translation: CASSLATDAGELFF. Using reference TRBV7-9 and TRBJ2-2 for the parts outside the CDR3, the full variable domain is DTGVSQNPRHKITKRGQNVTFRCDPISEHNRLYWYRQTLGQGPEFLTYFQNEAQLEKSRLLSDRFSAERPKGSFSTLEIQRTEQGDSAMYLCASSLATDAGELFFGEGSRLTVL.

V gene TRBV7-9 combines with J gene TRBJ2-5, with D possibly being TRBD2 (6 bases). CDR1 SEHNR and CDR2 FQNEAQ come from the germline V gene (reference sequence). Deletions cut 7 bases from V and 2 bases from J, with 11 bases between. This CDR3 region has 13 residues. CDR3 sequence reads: CASTRDLQETQYF. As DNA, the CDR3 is TGTGCCAGCACCCGGGACTTACAAGAGACCCAGTACTTC.

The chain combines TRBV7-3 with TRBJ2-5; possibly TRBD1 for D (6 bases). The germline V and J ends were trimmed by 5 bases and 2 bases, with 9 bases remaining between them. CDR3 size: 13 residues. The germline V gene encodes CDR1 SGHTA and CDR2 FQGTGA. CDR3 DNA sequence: TGTGCCAGCAGCAAAGACAGGCAAGAGACCCAGTACTTC. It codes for CASSKDRQETQYF. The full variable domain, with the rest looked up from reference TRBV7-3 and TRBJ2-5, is GAGVSQTPSNKVTEKGKYVELRCDPISGHTALYWYRQSLGQGPEFLIYFQGTGAADDSGLPNDRFFAVRPEGSVSTLKIQRTERGDSAVYLCASSKDRQETQYFGPGTRLLVL.

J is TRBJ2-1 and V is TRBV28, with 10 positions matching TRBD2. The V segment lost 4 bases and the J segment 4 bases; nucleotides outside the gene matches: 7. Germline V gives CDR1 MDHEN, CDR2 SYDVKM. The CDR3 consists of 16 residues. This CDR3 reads CASSSPLAGSYNEQFF. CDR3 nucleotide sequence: TGTGCCAGCAGTTCGCCACTAGCGGGATCGTACAATGAGCAGTTCTTC. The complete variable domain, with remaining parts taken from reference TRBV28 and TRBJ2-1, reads DVKVTQSSRYLVKRTGEKVFLECVQDMDHENMFWYRQDPGLGLRLIYFSYDVKMKEKGDIPEGYSVSREKKERFSLILESASTNQTSMYLCASSSPLAGSYNEQFFGPGTRLTVL.

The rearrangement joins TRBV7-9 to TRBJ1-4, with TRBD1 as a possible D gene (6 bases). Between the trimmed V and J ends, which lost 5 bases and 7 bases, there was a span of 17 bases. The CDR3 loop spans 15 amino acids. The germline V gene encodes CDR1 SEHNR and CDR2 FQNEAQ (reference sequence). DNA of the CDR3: TGTGCCAGCAGCGGATGGGGGCGCGTGGCTGAAAAACTGTTTTTT. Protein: CASSGWGRVAEKLFF.

This CDR3 reads CAWSPTTGAYNEQFF. The CDR3 DNA reads TGTGCCTGGAGTCCCACAACAGGGGCCTACAATGAGCAGTTCTTC. The V and J genes are TRBV30 and TRBJ2-1, with 7 bases that match TRBD1. The CDR3 extends over 15 amino acids. The junction had 6 bases not matched to a gene; V was cut back by 2 bases and J by 2 bases. CDR1 is GTSNPN, CDR2 SVGIG, per germline (reference sequence).

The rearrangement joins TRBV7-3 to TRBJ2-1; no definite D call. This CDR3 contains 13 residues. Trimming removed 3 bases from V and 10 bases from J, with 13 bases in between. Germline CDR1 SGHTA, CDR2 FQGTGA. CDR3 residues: CASSFSPSVEQFF. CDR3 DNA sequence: TGTGCCAGCAGCTTTTCTCCCTCGGTCGAGCAGTTCTTC.

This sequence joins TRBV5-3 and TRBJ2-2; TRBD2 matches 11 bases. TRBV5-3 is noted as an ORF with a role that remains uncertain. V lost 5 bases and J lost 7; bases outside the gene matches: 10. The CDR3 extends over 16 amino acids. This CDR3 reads CARSLASSGGNGELFF. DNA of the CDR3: TGTGCCAGAAGTCTCGCTTCTAGCGGGGGGAACGGGGAGCTGTTTTTT.

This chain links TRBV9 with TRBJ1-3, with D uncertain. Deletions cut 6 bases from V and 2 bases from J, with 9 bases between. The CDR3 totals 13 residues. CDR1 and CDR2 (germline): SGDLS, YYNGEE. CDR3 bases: TGTGCCAGCAACCCGGGGACTGGAAACACCATATATTTT. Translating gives CASNPGTGNTIYF.

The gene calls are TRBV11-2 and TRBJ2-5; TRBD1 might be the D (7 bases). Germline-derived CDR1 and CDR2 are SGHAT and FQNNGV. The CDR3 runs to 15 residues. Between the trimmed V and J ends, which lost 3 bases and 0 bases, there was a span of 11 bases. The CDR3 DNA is TGTGCCAGCAGCTTCAGGGGGGTAAACCAAGAGACCCAGTACTTC. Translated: CASSFRGVNQETQYF.

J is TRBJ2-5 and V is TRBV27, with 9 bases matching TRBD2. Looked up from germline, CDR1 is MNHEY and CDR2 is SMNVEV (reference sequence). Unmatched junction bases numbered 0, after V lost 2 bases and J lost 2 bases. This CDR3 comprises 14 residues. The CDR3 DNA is TGTGCCAGCAGTTTAGCGGGGGGGCAAGAGACCCAGTACTTC. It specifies CASSLAGGQETQYF.

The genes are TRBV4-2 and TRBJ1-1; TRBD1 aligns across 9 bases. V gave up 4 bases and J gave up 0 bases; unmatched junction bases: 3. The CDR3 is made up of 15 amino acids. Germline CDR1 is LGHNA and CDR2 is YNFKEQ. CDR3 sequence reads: CASSRGTGMNTEAFF. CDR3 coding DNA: TGTGCCAGCAGCCGCGGGACAGGGATGAACACTGAAGCTTTCTTT.